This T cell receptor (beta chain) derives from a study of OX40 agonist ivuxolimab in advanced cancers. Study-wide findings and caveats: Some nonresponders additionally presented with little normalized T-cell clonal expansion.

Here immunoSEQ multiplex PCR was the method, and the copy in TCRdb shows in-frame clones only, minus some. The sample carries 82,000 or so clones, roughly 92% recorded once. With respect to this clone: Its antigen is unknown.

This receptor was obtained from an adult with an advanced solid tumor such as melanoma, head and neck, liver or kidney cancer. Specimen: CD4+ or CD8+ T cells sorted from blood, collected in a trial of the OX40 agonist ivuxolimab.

DNA of the CDR3: TGCGCCAGCAGCTTGGGGGCAGGAGAGGGCTACACCTTC. Its protein product is CASSLGAGEGYTF. V is TRBV5-1 and J is TRBJ1-2; D unclear. The V gene lost 0 bases and the J gene lost 8 bases, with 11 bases spanning the gap. CDR3 length: 13 amino acids. Germline loops: CDR1 SGHRS, CDR2 YFSETQ. The variable domain in full, completed from reference TRBV5-1 and TRBJ1-2, reads KAGVTQTPRYLIKTRGQQVTLSCSPISGHRSVSWYQQTPGQGLQFLFEYFSETQRNKGNFPGRFSGRQFSNSRSEMNVSTLELGDSALYLCASSLGAGEGYTFGSGTRLTVV.